One sample yielded the 11 T cell receptor beta chains listed below, sequenced in a study of blood T cell repertoires in COVID-19. Libraries were prepared by immunoSEQ multiplex PCR; TCRdb keeps only in-frame clonotypes and omits some of them. Among about 100,000 clones, approximately 84% were seen once, and the ten largest hold around 15%. Sequenced sample: peripheral blood. These receptor sequences come from an older woman with acute or convalescent COVID-19.

This clone was recorded only once. The rearrangement uses TRBV5-1 and TRBJ2-3, with a possible D match to TRBD2 (5 bases). V was trimmed by 0 bases and J by 1 base, leaving 9 bases between them. The CDR3 sequence is 15 residues long. Germline V gene lookup returns CDR1 SGHRS and CDR2 YFSETQ. This CDR3 is CASSLVSGGTDTQYF. CDR3 coding DNA: TGCGCCAGCAGCTTGGTGAGCGGTGGCACAGATACGCAGTATTTT.

The CDR3 loop reads CASHRDREGEQFF. The CDR3 DNA sequence: TGTGCCAGCCACCGGGACAGGGAGGGTGAGCAGTTCTTC. The chain has TRBV19 and TRBJ2-1; TRBD1 matches 9 bases. Germline values: CDR1 LNHDA, CDR2 SQIVND (reference sequence). V was pared by 9 bases and J by 9 bases, with 9 bases of the junction left unmatched. The length of the CDR3 is 13 residues.

This clone was counted a few times. The rearrangement joins TRBV28 to TRBJ1-5; D not certain. Between the trimmed V and J ends, which lost 4 bases and 3 bases, there was a span of 4 bases. CDR3 length: 12 amino acids. Germline V lookup: CDR1 MDHEN, CDR2 SYDVKM. CDR3 protein: CASSSVNQPQHF. The DNA of the CDR3 is TGTGCCAGCAGTTCCGTCAATCAGCCCCAGCATTTT.

As DNA, the CDR3 is TGCGCCAGCAGCCAAAGCCGGGACAGGAACACTGAAGCTTTCTTT. Encoded protein: CASSQSRDRNTEAFF. The chain employs TRBV4-1 and TRBJ1-1, with 7 bases fitting TRBD1. The CDR3 consists of 15 residues. Germline V gene data show CDR1 as MGHRA and CDR2 as YSYEKL. J was trimmed by 1 base and V by 2 bases; bases with no gene match: 4.

This clone was seen at least ten times. The chain carries TRBV19 and TRBJ2-2, with D tentatively TRBD1 (6 bases). The CDR3 has 16 amino acids. From germline, CDR1 is LNHDA and CDR2 SQIVND (reference sequence). Trimming stripped 4 bases from V and 6 bases from J, with 18 bases between. CDR3 bases: TGTGCCAGTAGTAACGCGGGTCAGGGGCGGCCCGGGGAGCTGTTTTTT. It is translated as CASSNAGQGRPGELFF.

This clone has just a few counts. The chain carries TRBV3-1 (or the pseudogene TRBV3-2) and TRBJ1-2, with D maybe TRBD1 (6 bases). From germline, CDR1 is LGHDT and CDR2 YNNKEL (reference sequence). Trimming pared 4 bases from V and 4 bases from J, leaving 22 bases between. The CDR3 sequence is 17 residues long. The DNA for the CDR3 is TGTGCCAGCAGCCCGCCCTCGGGGGGCGCGTCCCTCTATGGCTACACCTTC. Translating it yields CASSPPSGGASLYGYTF.

The genes are TRBV15 and TRBJ1-5; D is perhaps TRBD1 (6 bases). Germline V gene data show CDR1 as LNHNV and CDR2 as YYDKDF (reference sequence). The CDR3 is 15 amino acids. V was trimmed by 4 bases and J by 6 bases, leaving 16 bases between them. CDR3 protein: CATSKGRGAGQPQHF. The DNA for the CDR3 is TGTGCCACCAGCAAAGGTCGGGGGGCGGGTCAGCCCCAGCATTTT.

In its sample, this clone was seen a few times. V is TRBV21-1 and J is TRBJ2-7; TRBD2, the table's D call, lacks a check against the DNA. TRBV21-1 is a pseudogene locus. The CDR3 loop spans 17 amino acids. The CDR3 region is CASSKEEETGEANEQYF. In DNA, the CDR3 is TGTGCCAGCAGCAAAGAGGAGGAGACGGGGGAGGCGAACGAGCAGTACTTC.

This rearrangement joins TRBV4-1 to TRBJ2-2; unclear D gene. In germline, CDR1 is MGHRA, CDR2 YSYEKL. Trimming shortened V by 4 bases and J by 4 bases, and 19 bases separated the two germline ends. CDR3 length equals 17 residues. The chain's CDR3 is CASSPVARRNFTGELFF. The CDR3 coding sequence is TGCGCCAGCAGCCCAGTGGCTAGGCGTAATTTCACCGGGGAGCTGTTTTTT.

The chain uses TRBV20-1 and TRBJ2-7; possible D gene TRBD1, 5 bases. The CDR3 contains 11 residues. V shed 7 bases and J shed 7 bases, with 14 bases lying between them. Germline V CDR1 and CDR2: DFQATT, SNEGSKA (reference sequence). Here the CDR3 reads CSVWGLREQYF. The CDR3 bases are TGCAGTGTGTGGGGCCTGAGGGAGCAGTACTTC.

The rearrangement links TRBV7-8 to TRBJ2-2, with 9 bases lining up with TRBD2. The germline V gene encodes CDR1 SGHVS and CDR2 FQNEAQ. The CDR3 is 15 amino acids. The V and J ends lost 5 bases and 7 bases, in that order; junction bases with no gene match: 8. The CDR3: CASSPRGGLSGELFF. CDR3 coding DNA: TGTGCCAGCAGCCCGCGGGGGGGCCTCAGCGGGGAGCTGTTTTTT.